This is a list of T cell receptor beta chains from one sample in a study of cytomegalovirus exposure and HLA in healthy donors. The assay was immunoSEQ multiplex PCR, and TCRdb's table has in-frame clones only and misses some. The sample consists of 100,000 to 120,000 clones, over 65% of them appearing once. Sequenced material: PBMCs. These receptor sequences come from a woman aged 40 to 55 in good health and CMV-seropositive. CDR3s include the opening cysteine and the closing phenylalanine or tryptophan. The D gene is left open where the match is weak. The size entry is marked missing in some rows and otherwise reads once, few, many or a size class.

j_call v_call clone_size d_call cdr3_nt cdr3_aa
TRBJ2-1 TRBV5-1 . TRBD2 TGCGCCAGCAGCTTGGCTAGCGGGACTTCCTACAATGAGCAGTTCTTC CASSLASGTSYNEQFF
TRBJ2-1 TRBV28 . . TGTGCCAGCAGAGGACTGCAGTACAATGAGCAGTTCTTC CASRGLQYNEQFF
TRBJ1-5 TRBV7-9 . . TGTTCCAGCAGCTTAGGTGAGGGAGGAGGGAGCAATCAGCCCCAGCATTTT CSSSLGEGGGSNQPQHF
TRBJ1-6 TRBV6-5 few . TGTGCCAGCAGTTCCAGGGGTGCGAATTCACCCCTCCACTTT CASSSRGANSPLHF
TRBJ2-2 TRBV9 . . TGTGCCAGCAGCGTAATCGGGGTCGGGGAGCTGTTTTTT CASSVIGVGELFF
TRBJ1-1 TRBV7-7 few . TGTGCTAGCAGCCAAGAGTTGAACACTGAAGCTTTCTTT CASSQELNTEAFF
TRBJ2-4 TRBV18 . . TGTGCCAGCTCACTGACAGCTTTGGCCAAAAACATTCAGTACTTC CASSLTALAKNIQYF
TRBJ1-1 TRBV11-3 few . TGTGCCAGCAGGCGAGAAAACACTGAAGCTTTCTTT CASRRENTEAFF
TRBJ1-1 TRBV7-9 . . TGTGCCAGCAGCTTAGGCGTCGTGGGGGCGCATAACACTGAAGCTTTCTTT CASSLGVVGAHNTEAFF
TRBJ2-1 TRBV4-2 . TRBD2 TGTGCCAGTGAACCGGGACTAGCGGGTAACAATGAGCAGTTCTTC CASEPGLAGNNEQFF
TRBJ1-2 TRBV2 . . TGTGCCAGCAGTTCGACTTTGTGGGGCTACACCTTC CASSSTLWGYTF
TRBJ2-7 TRBV13 . TRBD2 TGTGCCAGCAGCCCGGGACTAGCGCTTACCTACGAGCAGTACTTC CASSPGLALTYEQYF
TRBJ2-7 TRBV5-8 few TRBD1 TGTGCCAGCAGCCCTGGGACAGATAGCTCCTACGAGCAGTACTTC CASSPGTDSSYEQYF
TRBJ2-5 TRBV5-8 . TRBD1 TGTGCCAGCAGCTTTTTAGGACAGGGGGATCAAGAGACCCAGTACTTC CASSFLGQGDQETQYF
TRBJ1-6 TRBV6-5 . . TGTGCCAGCAGTTACGGGGAGGGGCATAATTCACCCCTCCACTTT CASSYGEGHNSPLHF
TRBJ2-2 TRBV9 . TRBD2 TGTGCCAGCAGCGTAGTCGCGGGGGGGACTCAGGAGGAGCTGTTTTTT CASSVVAGGTQEELFF
TRBJ2-1 TRBV6-6 . . TGTGCCAGCAGCTACCGGATTTTAGACAGCTTCAATGAGCAGTTCTTC CASSYRILDSFNEQFF
TRBJ2-1 TRBV7-8 . TRBD2 TGTGCCAGCAGCATAAAGGGACTAGCGGAGGTCCTCTCCTACAATGAGCAGTTCTTC CASSIKGLAEVLSYNEQFF
TRBJ1-2 TRBV4-3 . . TGCGCCAGCAGCCAAGAATTGCGTGTATCGGGCTATGGCTACACCTTC CASSQELRVSGYGYTF
TRBJ1-2 TRBV10-3 . . TGTGCCATCAGTGAGTCGGACTCTGGGTCCTATGGCTACACCTTC CAISESDSGSYGYTF
TRBJ2-7 TRBV4-1 . . TGCGCCAGCAGCCATAGCGGAATGGGCTACGAGCAGTACTTC CASSHSGMGYEQYF
TRBJ2-7 TRBV28 . . TGTGCCAGCAGTTCCTCCCCTTATTACGAGCAGTACTTC CASSSSPYYEQYF
TRBJ2-1 TRBV5-1 . TRBD2 TGCGCCAGCAGCTTGGGCAGCGGGAGGCACAATGAGCAGTTCTTC CASSLGSGRHNEQFF
TRBJ1-6 TRBV6-1 . TRBD1 TGTGCCAGCAGTGGCAGGGGGCGTTCACCCCTCCACTTT CASSGRGRSPLHF
TRBJ2-1 TRBV2 . TRBD2 TGTGCCACCCTCGCGGGAGGTATCAATGAGCAGTTCTTC CATLAGGINEQFF
TRBJ1-2 TRBV2 . . TGTGCCAGCAGTGTACTACAGGCTTCTAACTATGGCTACACCTTC CASSVLQASNYGYTF
TRBJ2-5 TRBV5-1 . TRBD2 TGCGCCAGCAGCTTGGGTAGAACTAGCGGGAGAGGTGAGACCCAGTACTTC CASSLGRTSGRGETQYF
TRBJ2-5 TRBV11-2 . TRBD2 TGTGCCAGCAGCTTTAAGCGGGGGGCCTCCCTGGGGGAGACCCAGTACTTC CASSFKRGASLGETQYF
TRBJ1-2 TRBV4-2 . TRBD1 TGTGCCAGCAGCCAAACGGGGACAGGGTTTAACTATGGCTACACCTTC CASSQTGTGFNYGYTF
TRBJ1-3 TRBV5-1 few TRBD1 TGCGCCAGCAGTCAGACAGGGGAAACTGGAAACACCATATATTTT CASSQTGETGNTIYF
TRBJ1-2 TRBV6-5 . . TGTGCCAGCCATCGGACAGCCAACTATGGCTACACCTTC CASHRTANYGYTF
TRBJ2-5 TRBV7-8 . . TGTGCCAGCAGCTTAGGACTGGGGAGTGGGGAGACCCAGTACTTC CASSLGLGSGETQYF
TRBJ1-3 TRBV5-5 . . TGTGCCAGCAGCTTGGAGACAGTCTCTGGAAACACCATATATTTT CASSLETVSGNTIYF